The entry below gives a single T cell receptor (beta chain) sequence along with its context. The data were taken from a study of blood T cell repertoires in COVID-19. Method: immunoSEQ multiplex PCR; TCRdb's copy keeps in-frame clones and lacks some. The data hold under 150,000 clones, with 85% to 90% observed a single time. The junction had 12 bases not matched to a gene; V was cut back by 10 bases and J by 4 bases. Per germline, CDR1 MDHEN and CDR2 SYDVKM. The CDR3 runs 15 residues. Sequenced: peripheral blood. This receptor was taken from a middle-aged man with active or convalescent COVID-19. The rearrangement joins TRBV28 to TRBJ1-5, with 8 bases identical to TRBD1. CDR3 bases: TGTGCCACCTCCACAGGGGGGGCCCCTAATCAGCCCCAGCATTTT. Translated: CATSTGGAPNQPQHF.